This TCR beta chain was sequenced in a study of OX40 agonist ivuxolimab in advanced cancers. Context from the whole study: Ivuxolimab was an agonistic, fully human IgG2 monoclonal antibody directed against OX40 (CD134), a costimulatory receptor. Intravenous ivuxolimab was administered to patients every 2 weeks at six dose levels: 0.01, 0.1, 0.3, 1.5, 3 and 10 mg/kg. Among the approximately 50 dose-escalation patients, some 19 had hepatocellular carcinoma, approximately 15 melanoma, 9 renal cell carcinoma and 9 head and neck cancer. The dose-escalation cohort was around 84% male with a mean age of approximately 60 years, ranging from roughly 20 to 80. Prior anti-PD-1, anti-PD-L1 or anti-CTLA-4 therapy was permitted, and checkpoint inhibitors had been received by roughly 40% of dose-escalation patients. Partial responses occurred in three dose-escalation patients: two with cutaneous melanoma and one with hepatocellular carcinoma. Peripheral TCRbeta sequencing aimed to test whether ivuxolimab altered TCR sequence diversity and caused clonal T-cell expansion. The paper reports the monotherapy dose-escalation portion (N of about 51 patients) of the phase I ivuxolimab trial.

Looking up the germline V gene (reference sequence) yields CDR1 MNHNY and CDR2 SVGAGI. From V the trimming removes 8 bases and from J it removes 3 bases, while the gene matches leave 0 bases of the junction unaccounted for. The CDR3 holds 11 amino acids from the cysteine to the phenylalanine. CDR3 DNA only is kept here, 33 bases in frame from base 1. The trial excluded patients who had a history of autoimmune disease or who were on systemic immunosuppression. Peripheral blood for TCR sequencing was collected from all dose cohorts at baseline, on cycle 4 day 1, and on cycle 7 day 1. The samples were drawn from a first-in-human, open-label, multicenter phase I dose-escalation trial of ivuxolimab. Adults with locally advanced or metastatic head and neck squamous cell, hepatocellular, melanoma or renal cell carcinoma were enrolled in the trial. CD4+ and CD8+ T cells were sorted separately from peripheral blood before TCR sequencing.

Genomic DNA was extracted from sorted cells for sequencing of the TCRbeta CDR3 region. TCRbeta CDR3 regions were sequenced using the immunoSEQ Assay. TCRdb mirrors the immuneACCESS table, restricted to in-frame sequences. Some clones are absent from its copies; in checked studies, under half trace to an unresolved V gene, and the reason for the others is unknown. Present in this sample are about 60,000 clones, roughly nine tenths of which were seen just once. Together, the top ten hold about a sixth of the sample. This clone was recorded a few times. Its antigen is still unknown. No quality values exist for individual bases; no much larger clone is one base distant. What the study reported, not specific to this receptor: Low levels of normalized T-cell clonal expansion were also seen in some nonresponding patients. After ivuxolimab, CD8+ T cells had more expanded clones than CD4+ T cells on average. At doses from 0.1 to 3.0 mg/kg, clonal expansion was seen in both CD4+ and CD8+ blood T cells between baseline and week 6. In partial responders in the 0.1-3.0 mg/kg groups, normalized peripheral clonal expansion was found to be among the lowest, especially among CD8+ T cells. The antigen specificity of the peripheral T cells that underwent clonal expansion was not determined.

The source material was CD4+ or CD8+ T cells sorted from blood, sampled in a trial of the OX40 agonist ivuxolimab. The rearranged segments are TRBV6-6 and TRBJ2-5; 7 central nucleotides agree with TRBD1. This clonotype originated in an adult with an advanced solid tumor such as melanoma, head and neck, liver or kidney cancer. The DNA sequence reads TGTGCCAGCGGGACAGAAGAGACCCAGTACTTC. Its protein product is CASGTEETQYF.